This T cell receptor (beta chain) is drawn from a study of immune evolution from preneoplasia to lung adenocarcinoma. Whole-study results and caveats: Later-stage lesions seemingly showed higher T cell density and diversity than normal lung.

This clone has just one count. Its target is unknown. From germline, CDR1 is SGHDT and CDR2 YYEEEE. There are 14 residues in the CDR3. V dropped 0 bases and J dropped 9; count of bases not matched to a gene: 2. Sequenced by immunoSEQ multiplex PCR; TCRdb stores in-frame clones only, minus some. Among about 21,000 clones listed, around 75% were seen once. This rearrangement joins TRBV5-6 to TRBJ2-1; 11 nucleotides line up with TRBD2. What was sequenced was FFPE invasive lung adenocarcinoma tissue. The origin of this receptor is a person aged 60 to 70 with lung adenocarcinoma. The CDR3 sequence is CASSLGTSGSEQFF. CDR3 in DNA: TGTGCCAGCAGCTTGGGTACTAGCGGGAGTGAGCAGTTCTTC.